Following are 9 T cell receptor beta chains from one sample sequenced in a study of shared clonotypes between healthy human individuals. Selected positively for CCR7 and CD45RO-negative, naive CD8 cells excluded terminally differentiated effector memory CD45RA+ cells. Repertoires were generated with immunoSEQ multiplex PCR, while TCRdb's copy carries only in-frame clones and drops some. In the table there are about 610,000 clones, roughly 95% of which are singletons. The source material was naive CD8+ T cells sorted from blood. The receptors stem from a woman in her 30s in good health.

V and J are TRBV6-6 and TRBJ2-5; no reliable D call. In germline, CDR1 is MNHNY, CDR2 SVGAGI (reference sequence). The CDR3 consists of 15 residues. The V gene lost 1 base and the J gene lost 5 bases, with 14 bases spanning the gap. The CDR3 region has the DNA TGTGCCAGCAGTTACTTTCCTAGTCAGTCCGAGACCCAGTACTTC. It translates to CASSYFPSQSETQYF.

As concerns this clone: Other DNA sequences within the sample encode an identical CDR3. The chain joins TRBV27 to TRBJ2-7; the match to TRBD2 covers 7 bases. V was clipped by 1 base and J by 1 base; unmatched bases: 4. The CDR3 covers 15 residues. Germline V gene sequence: CDR1 MNHEY, CDR2 SMNVEV (reference sequence). CDR3 in DNA: TGTGCCAGCAGTTTATACGGCGGGAGTTCCTACGAGCAGTACTTC. The encoded protein is CASSLYGGSSYEQYF.

A single count supports this clone. V and J are TRBV6-5 and TRBJ2-1; no clear D gene. The CDR3 sequence is 13 residues long. Deletions cut 9 bases from V and 4 bases from J, with 13 bases between. The germline V gene has CDR1 MNHEY and CDR2 SVGAGI. The CDR3 loop is CASGIRFYNEQFF. For the CDR3, the DNA is TGTGCCAGTGGTATTAGATTTTACAATGAGCAGTTCTTC.

The V gene is TRBV28, the J gene TRBJ2-3; D is perhaps TRBD2 (6 bases). CDR3 length equals 16 residues. Germline assignment: CDR1 MDHEN and CDR2 SYDVKM. The V and J ends lost 6 bases and 2 bases respectively, with 18 bases between them. The CDR3 bases are TGTGCCAGCAGGGCAATAGGTAGGGGACTCACAGATACGCAGTATTTT. Translated: CASRAIGRGLTDTQYF. Using reference TRBV28 and TRBJ2-3 for the parts outside the CDR3, the full variable domain is DVKVTQSSRYLVKRTGEKVFLECVQDMDHENMFWYRQDPGLGLRLIYFSYDVKMKEKGDIPEGYSVSREKKERFSLILESASTNQTSMYLCASRAIGRGLTDTQYFGPGTRLTVL.

The rearrangement joins TRBV7-9 to TRBJ1-1, with 7 bases aligning to TRBD1. The V gene end was trimmed by 1 base and the J gene end by 2 bases; junction bases not matched to a gene: 4. This CDR3 has 15 residues. Germline V gives CDR1 SEHNR, CDR2 FQNEAQ (reference sequence). CDR3 in amino acids: CASSLGDSTNTEAFF. CDR3 in DNA: TGTGCCAGCAGCTTAGGGGACAGTACTAACACTGAAGCTTTCTTT.

This chain uses TRBV5-1 with TRBJ2-7, with 8 nucleotides matching TRBD1. This CDR3 has 15 residues. V shed 4 bases and J 4 bases; nucleotides not matched to a gene: 10. Germline loops: CDR1 SGHRS, CDR2 YFSETQ. The CDR3 coding sequence is TGCGCCAGCAGCCCCCGCGGCAGGGGGCTTTACGAGCAGTACTTC. Translating gives CASSPRGRGLYEQYF.

The rearrangement joins TRBV27 to TRBJ1-1, with 9 nucleotides matching TRBD1. The length of the CDR3 is 14 residues. CDR1 and CDR2 from the germline V gene are MNHEY and SMNVEV (reference sequence). Trimming removed 5 bases from V and 4 bases from J; junction bases left unmatched: 5. This CDR3 reads CASSPGTGTTEAFF. The CDR3 nucleotides read TGTGCCAGCAGTCCGGGGACAGGGACCACTGAAGCTTTCTTT.

This clone was detected once. The chain uses TRBV28 and TRBJ2-2, with 10 bases identical to TRBD1. CDR3 length: 16 residues. The germline V gene has CDR1 MDHEN and CDR2 SYDVKM. Germline trimming cut 4 bases from V and 7 bases from J; bases unmatched to any gene: 9. The CDR3 is CASSYSDRGLDGELFF. Here the CDR3 DNA reads TGTGCCAGCAGTTACTCAGACAGGGGGCTCGACGGGGAGCTGTTTTTT.

The chain recombines TRBV2 with TRBJ2-5, with D unclear. CDR1 is SNHLY, CDR2 FYNNEI, per germline. Trimming shortened V by 1 base and J by 1 base, and 7 bases separated the two germline ends. The CDR3 is made up of 14 amino acids. The CDR3 DNA reads TGTGCCAGCAGTGAAGTCGGCAGCCAAGAGACCCAGTACTTC. It codes for CASSEVGSQETQYF.